The clone carrying this T cell receptor beta chain is labeled medium-sized (0.01 to 0.1%). Its target is not known. MiXCR, run by TCRdb on the reads, gives a single entry per CDR3 protein. Found here are about 3,800 distinct CDR3 sequences, around 14% of them singletons; the top ten hold 10% to 12%. The trim removed 5 bases at V and 4 bases at J, leaving 5 bases unmatched. This CDR3 region has 15 residues. CDR1 and CDR2 (germline): MNHEY, SVGEGT. The data stem from a study of liver allograft versus peripheral blood T cells. Study summary: Comparing T cell receptor repertoires in transplanted livers with those in recipients' peripheral blood was part of the design. Overall study findings and caveats: Repertoires found inside liver allografts reportedly differed from T cell receptor repertoires in peripheral blood.

The receptor comes from a human patient who had a liver transplant. Part of the T cells may come from the graft donor. The chain links TRBV6-2 or TRBV6-3 to TRBJ1-5; 10 bases match TRBD1. The DNA for the CDR3 is TGTGCCAGCAGTGACTGGGACAGGGGAAATCAGCCCCAGCATTTT. Amino acids: CASSDWDRGNQPQHF.